This TCR beta chain was obtained from a study of response to subunit inactivated influenza vaccine listed by TCRdb under 2018. The study in broad terms: The study used deep quantitative T cell receptor repertoire profiling to track responses to a trivalent subunit inactivated influenza vaccine.

This clonotype was seen a handful of times. What this receptor recognizes is not known. No quality values exist for individual bases; no much larger clone is one base distant. The paper as a whole reports these results and caveats: It was suggested by the authors that each seasonal influenza vaccination may recruit only a limited number of new T cells.

To prepare the library, RT-PCR was applied. Data came from an Illumina HiSeq 2500. TCRdb ran its own pipeline on the public reads, namely fastp trimming at Q25 and MiXCR clone calling, and kept in-frame beta chains. All rows with the same CDR3 protein become a single entry with the most common DNA and genes. The sample table contains about 700,000 distinct CDR3 sequences; only one count was recorded for about 14% of them. 6% to 7% of the sample is held by the ten biggest clonotypes. The CDR3 measures 18 amino acids from cysteine to phenylalanine. Of the read, only the CDR3 DNA is kept; its 54 bases are in frame from base 1. The CDR1 and CDR2 encoded by the germline V gene are MGHRA and YSYEKL. The junction shows trimming of 5 bases on V and 0 bases on J, plus 17 bases between the germline ends.

The chain was built from TRBV4-1 and TRBJ2-6; TRBD2 is a possible D gene, resting on 5 matching bases. The TCR comes from a man in his fifties who received an inactivated influenza vaccine. Donor details come from another sample of the same person, matched by shared clones. Material: PBMCs from blood, obtained 14 days before vaccination. The CDR3 loop reads CASSFGGTVSSGANVLTF. At the DNA level, the sequence is TGCGCCAGCAGCTTCGGAGGTACAGTTAGCTCTGGGGCCAACGTCCTGACTTTC.